The present entry profiles one T cell receptor (beta chain) with its context. The V segment lost 0 bases and the J segment 6 bases; nucleotides outside the gene matches: 9. The CDR3 length is 17 residues. Germline lookup yields CDR1 SGDLS and CDR2 YYNGEE. The record originates from a study of blood T cell repertoires in COVID-19. For the study at large: The United States, Italy and Spain provided the acute and convalescent COVID-19 samples. T cells, B-cell-depleted T cells, or PBMCs provided the cDNA or gDNA that served as material.

Enrolment of Seattle patients took place during active infection, and they were followed longitudinally. The data were produced by immunoSEQ multiplex PCR, yet TCRdb's version contains in-frame clones alone and is incomplete. The profile shows approximately 70,000 clones, around 90% of them singletons. The sample taken for sequencing was peripheral blood. This TCR was recovered from a woman aged 45-65 years with COVID-19, enrolled during active disease. The J gene is TRBJ2-2, the V gene TRBV9; TRBD2 agrees at 9 bases. CDR3 coding DNA: TGTGCCAGCAGCGTAGGAAGCGGGAGGATCTACGCCGGGGAGCTGTTTTTT. Translating gives CASSVGSGRIYAGELFF.